Sequencing of this T cell receptor beta chain was carried out in a study of T cells expressing NK-cell markers. Study overall: Seven donors tested HCMV-seropositive and one tested seronegative among the eight sequenced.

Germline V CDR1 and CDR2: SGHVS, FQNEAQ. This CDR3 contains 14 residues. For each CDR3 protein, TCRdb gives one entry from its re-call of the 5' RACE reads, without DNA. The listing records 400,000 to 550,000 distinct CDR3 sequences. The chain couples TRBV7-8 to TRBJ1-3. This sequence was found in a woman aged 18 to 75 in good health. Sequences were obtained from blood T cells: a sorted CD56 or NKG2C T cell subset, CD4+ or CD8+ T cells, or bulk PBMC T cells (not recorded which). The CDR3 protein is CASSPRVNGNTIYF. The variable domain in full, with the rest retrieved from reference TRBV7-8 and TRBJ1-3, is GAGVSQSPRYKVAKRGQDVALRCDPISGHVSLFWYQQALGQGPEFLTYFQNEAQLDKSGLPSDRFFAERPEGSVSTLKIQRTQQEDSAVYLCASSPRVNGNTIYFGEGSWLTVV.